The rows below give T cell receptor beta chains drawn from one sample of a study of regulatory T cells in long-lasting Graves disease. TCRdb re-derived calls from the multiplex PCR reads in MiXCR, one entry per CDR3 protein. This table holds around 460,000 distinct CDR3 sequences, about a fifth found once. This material consisted of peripheral blood mononuclear cells (PBMCs), taken when the disease was refractory, from a patient treated with antithyroid drugs. Receptors originate from a female donor with Graves disease. The CDR3 runs from the conserved cysteine through the conserved F or W. The order of the fields is CDR3 DNA, CDR3 protein, V gene, J gene, clone size, D gene. A D gene is named only where the DNA matches it firmly. Rows may omit the clone size; those that give it use once, few, many or a size class.

cdr3_nt: TGTGCCAGCAGCTTAGATTACACAGGGATGAGGACTGAAGCTTTCTTT
cdr3_aa: CASSLDYTGMRTEAFF
v_call: TRBV7-8
j_call: TRBJ1-1
clone_size: NA
d_call: NA

cdr3_nt: TGCGCCAGCAGCTCACAGGGTATCGGGGAGCTGTTTTTT
cdr3_aa: CASSSQGIGELFF
v_call: TRBV5-1
j_call: TRBJ2-2
clone_size: NA
d_call: NA

cdr3_nt: TGCAGTGCTAGAGATTCGGCCAGGGGGATGTTCGGTGAAGCTTTCTTT
cdr3_aa: CSARDSARGMFGEAFF
v_call: TRBV20-1
j_call: TRBJ1-1
clone_size: NA
d_call: TRBD1

cdr3_nt: TGTGCCAGCAGCTCGGACCCCGGGGCTGAAGCTTTCTTT
cdr3_aa: CASSSDPGAEAFF
v_call: TRBV7-8
j_call: TRBJ1-1
clone_size: NA
d_call: NA

cdr3_nt: TGTGCCAGTAGTAACGGGGCGGAAGAGAAACTGTTTTTT
cdr3_aa: CASSNGAEEKLFF
v_call: TRBV19
j_call: TRBJ1-4
clone_size: NA
d_call: NA

cdr3_nt: TGTGCCAGCAGTCCAGGAGAGGAAACCATATATTTT
cdr3_aa: CASSPGEETIYF
v_call: TRBV3-1
j_call: TRBJ1-3
clone_size: many
d_call: NA

cdr3_nt: TGTGCCAGCAGCCAGCCCCAGGGTAATCAGCCCCAGCATTTT
cdr3_aa: CASSQPQGNQPQHF
v_call: TRBV28
j_call: TRBJ1-5
clone_size: many
d_call: NA

cdr3_nt: TGTGCCAGCAGCGATAATCAGGCGATTAACTATGGCTACACCTTC
cdr3_aa: CASSDNQAINYGYTF
v_call: TRBV6-1
j_call: TRBJ1-2
clone_size: many
d_call: NA

cdr3_nt: TGTGCCAGCAGCTTTAGGACAGCTAATTCACCCCTCCACTTT
cdr3_aa: CASSFRTANSPLHF
v_call: TRBV5-6
j_call: TRBJ1-6
clone_size: NA
d_call: NA

cdr3_nt: TGTGCCAGCAGTTTAGACAGGGCTGCGAATGGCTACACCTTC
cdr3_aa: CASSLDRAANGYTF
v_call: TRBV28
j_call: TRBJ1-2
clone_size: many
d_call: TRBD1

cdr3_nt: TGTGCCAGCAGCCGCACCATCGGGTTTGGGGATAACTATGGCTACACCTTC
cdr3_aa: CASSRTIGFGDNYGYTF
v_call: TRBV12-3/TRBV12-4
j_call: TRBJ1-2
clone_size: many
d_call: NA

cdr3_nt: TGTGCCAGCAGCTTAGAGGGTACAGGGAGTCAGCCCCAGCATTTT
cdr3_aa: CASSLEGTGSQPQHF
v_call: TRBV7-9
j_call: TRBJ1-5
clone_size: NA
d_call: NA

cdr3_nt: TGTGCCAGCATTAAAACTAGCGGGGTCTACAATGAGCAGTTCTTC
cdr3_aa: CASIKTSGVYNEQFF
v_call: TRBV7-9
j_call: TRBJ2-1
clone_size: NA
d_call: TRBD2

cdr3_nt: TGTGCCAGCAGCTCCCGGGCGAGGATTACTGGCTACACCTTC
cdr3_aa: CASSSRARITGYTF
v_call: TRBV13
j_call: TRBJ1-2
clone_size: many
d_call: NA

cdr3_nt: TGTGCCAGCACCCTCGGGGGGACAGCGAACACCGGGGAGCTGTTTTTT
cdr3_aa: CASTLGGTANTGELFF
v_call: TRBV28
j_call: TRBJ2-2
clone_size: few
d_call: NA

cdr3_nt: TGTGCCAGCAGTTTGCCAGGGCCGAACACTGAAGCTTTCTTT
cdr3_aa: CASSLPGPNTEAFF
v_call: TRBV12-3/TRBV12-4
j_call: TRBJ1-1
clone_size: many
d_call: NA

cdr3_nt: TGTGCCTGGAGTATGGGGTATAGCAATCAGCCCCAGCATTTT
cdr3_aa: CAWSMGYSNQPQHF
v_call: TRBV30
j_call: TRBJ1-5
clone_size: few
d_call: NA

cdr3_nt: TGTGCCACCAGTGATTTGCATCCCGGGGAGCTGTTTTTT
cdr3_aa: CATSDLHPGELFF
v_call: TRBV24-1
j_call: TRBJ2-2
clone_size: NA
d_call: NA

cdr3_nt: TGCGCCAGCAGCAAACTGGACAGGGAGGGGATGAACACTGAAGCTTTCTTT
cdr3_aa: CASSKLDREGMNTEAFF
v_call: TRBV5-1
j_call: TRBJ1-1
clone_size: NA
d_call: TRBD1

cdr3_nt: TGTGCCAGCGGAGCCCAGATTTATGGCTACACCTTC
cdr3_aa: CASGAQIYGYTF
v_call: TRBV7-2
j_call: TRBJ1-2
clone_size: many
d_call: NA

cdr3_nt: TGTGCCACCAGCAAAGGGGGTGGACAGCCCCAGCATTTT
cdr3_aa: CATSKGGGQPQHF
v_call: TRBV24-1
j_call: TRBJ1-5
clone_size: few
d_call: NA

cdr3_nt: TGTGCCAGCAGCTTAAACGCCGCCTACGAGCAGTACTTC
cdr3_aa: CASSLNAAYEQYF
v_call: TRBV7-2
j_call: TRBJ2-7
clone_size: many
d_call: NA

cdr3_nt: TGTGCCACCAGTGCGCAGGGCCAAGAGACCCAGTACTTC
cdr3_aa: CATSAQGQETQYF
v_call: TRBV24-1
j_call: TRBJ2-5
clone_size: many
d_call: NA

cdr3_nt: TGTGCCAGCAGTGGGAACTATGGCTACACCTTC
cdr3_aa: CASSGNYGYTF
v_call: TRBV12-3/TRBV12-4
j_call: TRBJ1-2
clone_size: many
d_call: NA

cdr3_nt: TGTGCCAGCAGTGCCGTCTGGACAGTCCTCTACGAGCAGTACTTC
cdr3_aa: CASSAVWTVLYEQYF
v_call: TRBV6-1
j_call: TRBJ2-7
clone_size: many
d_call: NA

cdr3_nt: TGTGCCAGCAGGGGTCAACACCTTTTGAACACTGAAGCTTTCTTT
cdr3_aa: CASRGQHLLNTEAFF
v_call: TRBV6-1
j_call: TRBJ1-1
clone_size: few
d_call: NA

cdr3_nt: TGTGCCAGCAGCTTTGCGTGGGGACAGGGGGCCGAGCAGTACTTC
cdr3_aa: CASSFAWGQGAEQYF
v_call: TRBV7-9
j_call: TRBJ2-7
clone_size: NA
d_call: TRBD1

cdr3_nt: TGTGCCAGCAGCGCAAGGAGACCCCACGAGCAGTACTTC
cdr3_aa: CASSARRPHEQYF
v_call: TRBV11-3
j_call: TRBJ2-7
clone_size: many
d_call: NA

cdr3_nt: TGTGCCAGCAGCTCACAGGGCCCGACCGGGGAGCTGTTTTTT
cdr3_aa: CASSSQGPTGELFF
v_call: TRBV5-4
j_call: TRBJ2-2
clone_size: NA
d_call: NA

cdr3_nt: TGTGCCAGCAGGAGCGGTGGGGCGTCGGGCAGCTCCTTGAACACTGAAGCTTTCTTT
cdr3_aa: CASRSGGASGSSLNTEAFF
v_call: TRBV6-1
j_call: TRBJ1-1
clone_size: NA
d_call: NA

cdr3_nt: TGTGCCAGCAGGGCCGGGACAGAAGAGACCCAGTACTTC
cdr3_aa: CASRAGTEETQYF
v_call: TRBV7-9
j_call: TRBJ2-5
clone_size: few
d_call: TRBD1

cdr3_nt: TGCAGTGCTAGAGCCGGGACTAGCGGGGGGAGCTCCTACAATGAGCAGTTCTTC
cdr3_aa: CSARAGTSGGSSYNEQFF
v_call: TRBV20-1
j_call: TRBJ2-1
clone_size: NA
d_call: TRBD2

cdr3_nt: TGTGCCAGCAGTTTAAGCAGGGATGGCTACACCTTC
cdr3_aa: CASSLSRDGYTF
v_call: TRBV12-3/TRBV12-4
j_call: TRBJ1-2
clone_size: NA
d_call: NA

cdr3_nt: TGCAGTGCTAGGGACAGATTCGGGGGCCACGAGCAGTACTTC
cdr3_aa: CSARDRFGGHEQYF
v_call: TRBV20-1
j_call: TRBJ2-7
clone_size: many
d_call: NA

cdr3_nt: TGTGCCACCTGGGGGGAGGACACTGAAGCTTTCTTT
cdr3_aa: CATWGEDTEAFF
v_call: TRBV15
j_call: TRBJ1-1
clone_size: many
d_call: NA

cdr3_nt: TGCAGTGCTAGAGATGGACTAGCGGGAGGAATGAGCGCAAAACTCTTC
cdr3_aa: CSARDGLAGGMSAKLF
v_call: TRBV20-1
j_call: TRBJ2-1
clone_size: NA
d_call: TRBD2

cdr3_nt: TGTGCCAGCAGCTTAGATCATCTAGTAGGTTGGGATACGCAGTATTTT
cdr3_aa: CASSLDHLVGWDTQYF
v_call: TRBV11-3
j_call: TRBJ2-3
clone_size: few
d_call: NA

cdr3_nt: TGTGCCAGCAGTGTCGGACAGGCTCCTAATGAAAAACTGTTTTTT
cdr3_aa: CASSVGQAPNEKLFF
v_call: TRBV2
j_call: TRBJ1-4
clone_size: many
d_call: TRBD1

cdr3_nt: TGTGCCACCATACCCGGGACAGGGAATGGCTACACCTTC
cdr3_aa: CATIPGTGNGYTF
v_call: TRBV19
j_call: TRBJ1-2
clone_size: few
d_call: TRBD1

cdr3_nt: TGTGCCAGCAGCCCGAAGGACTCCTATCAGCCCCAGCATTTT
cdr3_aa: CASSPKDSYQPQHF
v_call: TRBV12-3/TRBV12-4
j_call: TRBJ1-5
clone_size: many
d_call: NA

cdr3_nt: TGTGCCAGCAGCCAACAACAGGGAGCCTACTATGGCTACACCTTC
cdr3_aa: CASSQQQGAYYGYTF
v_call: TRBV3-1
j_call: TRBJ1-2
clone_size: many
d_call: NA

cdr3_nt: TGTGCCAGCAGTTTGTTAGTAGGGGGCCCGACTAGCACAGATACGCAGTATTTT
cdr3_aa: CASSLLVGGPTSTDTQYF
v_call: TRBV28
j_call: TRBJ2-3
clone_size: few
d_call: TRBD1

cdr3_nt: TGTGCCAGCAGTTTCGGAGGCGCTGGAAACACCATATATTTT
cdr3_aa: CASSFGGAGNTIYF
v_call: TRBV28
j_call: TRBJ1-3
clone_size: many
d_call: NA

cdr3_nt: TGTGCCAGCAGCCCAGTGGTTGGTGAGACCCAGTACTTC
cdr3_aa: CASSPVVGETQYF
v_call: TRBV7-2
j_call: TRBJ2-5
clone_size: NA
d_call: NA

cdr3_nt: TGTGCCAGCAGTGGAGACTTAGAGCAGTACTTC
cdr3_aa: CASSGDLEQYF
v_call: TRBV2
j_call: TRBJ2-7
clone_size: many
d_call: NA